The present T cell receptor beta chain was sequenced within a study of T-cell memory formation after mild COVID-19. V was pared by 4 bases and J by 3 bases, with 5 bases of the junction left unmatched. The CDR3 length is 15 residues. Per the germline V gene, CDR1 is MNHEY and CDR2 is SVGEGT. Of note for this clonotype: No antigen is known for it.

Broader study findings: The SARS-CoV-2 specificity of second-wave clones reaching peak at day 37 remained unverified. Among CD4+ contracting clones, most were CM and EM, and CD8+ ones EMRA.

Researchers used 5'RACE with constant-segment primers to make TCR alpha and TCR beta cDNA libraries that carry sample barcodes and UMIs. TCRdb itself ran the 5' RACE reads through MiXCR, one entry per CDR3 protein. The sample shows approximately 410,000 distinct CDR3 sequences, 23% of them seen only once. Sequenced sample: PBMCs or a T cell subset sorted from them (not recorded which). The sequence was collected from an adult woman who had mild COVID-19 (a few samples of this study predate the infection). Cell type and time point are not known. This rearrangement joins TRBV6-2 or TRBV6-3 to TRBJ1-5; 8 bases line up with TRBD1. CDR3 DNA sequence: TGTGCCAGCAGTTTGAGCAGGGGGCTCAATCAGCCCCAGCATTTT. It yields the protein CASSLSRGLNQPQHF.